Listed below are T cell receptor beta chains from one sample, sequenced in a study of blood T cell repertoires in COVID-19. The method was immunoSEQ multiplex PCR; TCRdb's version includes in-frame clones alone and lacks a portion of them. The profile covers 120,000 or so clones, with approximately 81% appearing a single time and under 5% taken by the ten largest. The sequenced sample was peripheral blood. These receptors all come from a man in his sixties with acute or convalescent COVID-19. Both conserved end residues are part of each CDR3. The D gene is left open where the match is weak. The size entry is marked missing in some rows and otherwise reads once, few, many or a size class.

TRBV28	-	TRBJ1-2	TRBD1	TGTGCCAGCAGCTTCGGCCAGGGGGCGTATGGCTACACCTTC	CASSFGQGAYGYTF
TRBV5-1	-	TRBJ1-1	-	TGCGCCAGCAGCCCTAGCTTGTCGAACACTGAAGCTTTCTTT	CASSPSLSNTEAFF
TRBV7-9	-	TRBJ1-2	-	TGTGCCAGCGGTAGGGCCGGGGATCACTATGGCTACACCTTC	CASGRAGDHYGYTF
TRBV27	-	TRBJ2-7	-	TGTGCCAGCAGTTTAGTTTCGGGGAGTTACGAGCAGTACTTC	CASSLVSGSYEQYF
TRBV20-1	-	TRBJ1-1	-	TGCAGTGCAGAGAAGGCTTTCTTT	CSAEKAFF
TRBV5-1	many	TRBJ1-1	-	TGCGCCAGCAGCTTCCGTTATGCAGGGTCCATGAACACTGAAGCTTTCTTT	CASSFRYAGSMNTEAFF
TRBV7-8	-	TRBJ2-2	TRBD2	TGTGCCAGCAGCTCTAGCGGGGGAAACACCGGGGAGCTGTTTTTT	CASSSSGGNTGELFF
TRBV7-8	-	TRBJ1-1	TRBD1	TGTGCCAGCAGCTCCCTAGGACAGGGATACACTGAAGCTTTCTTT	CASSSLGQGYTEAFF
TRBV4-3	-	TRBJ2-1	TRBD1	TGCGCCAGCAGTCTCGACAGGGGGATCTACAATGAGCAGTTCTTC	CASSLDRGIYNEQFF
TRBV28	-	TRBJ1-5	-	TGTGCCAGCAGTTTAAATCCCTGGGGGGGTCAGCCCCAGCATTTT	CASSLNPWGGQPQHF
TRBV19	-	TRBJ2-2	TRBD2	TGTGCCAGTAGTTTGCGGACTAGAACCGGGGAGCTGTTTTTT	CASSLRTRTGELFF